The entry below gives a single TCR beta chain sequence along with its context. The antigen is not known. This entry is derived from a study of OX40 agonist ivuxolimab in advanced cancers. Regarding the study as a whole: Partial responders dosed at 0.1-3.0 mg/kg displayed clonal expansion ranking among the lowest. The mean number of expanded clones was higher in CD8+ T cells than in CD4+. Antigen specificity was not determined for the expanded peripheral T cells.

V gave up 0 bases and J gave up 7 bases; unmatched junction bases: 9. From germline, CDR1 is LGHNA and CDR2 YNFKEQ. There are 16 residues in the CDR3. Method: immunoSEQ multiplex PCR; TCRdb's copy keeps in-frame clones and lacks some. This sample yields over 60,000 clones, of which roughly 80% are seen a single time; 6.7% belongs to the top ten. The input for sequencing was CD4+ or CD8+ T cells sorted from blood, taken in a trial of the OX40 agonist ivuxolimab. This chain joins TRBV4-2 and TRBJ1-5; 7 nucleotides match TRBD1. This receptor was identified in an adult with an advanced solid tumor such as melanoma, head and neck, liver or kidney cancer. CDR3 sequence (DNA): TGTGCCAGCAGCCAAGATCCCGGACAGGTGGGACAGCCCCAGCATTTT. It specifies CASSQDPGQVGQPQHF.